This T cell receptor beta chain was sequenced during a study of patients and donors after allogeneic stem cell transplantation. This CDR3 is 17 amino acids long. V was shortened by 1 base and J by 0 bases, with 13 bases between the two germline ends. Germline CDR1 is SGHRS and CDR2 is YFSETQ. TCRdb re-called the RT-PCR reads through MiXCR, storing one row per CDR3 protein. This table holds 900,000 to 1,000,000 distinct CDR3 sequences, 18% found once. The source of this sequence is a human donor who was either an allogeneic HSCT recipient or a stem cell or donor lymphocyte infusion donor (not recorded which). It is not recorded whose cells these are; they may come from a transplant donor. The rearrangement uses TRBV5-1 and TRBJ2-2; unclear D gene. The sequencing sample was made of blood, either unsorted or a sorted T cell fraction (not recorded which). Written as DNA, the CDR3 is TGCGCCAGCAGCTTGATCCAGGCGGCAGCGAACACCGGGGAGCTGTTTTTT. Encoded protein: CASSLIQAAANTGELFF.